The 13 T cell receptor beta chains in this list originate from one sample, sequenced in a study of control samples from healthy donors and cancer patients (dated by TCRdb to about 2020). The library came from the immunoSEQ multiplex PCR assay. The source is immuneACCESS, and TCRdb retained only in-frame sequences with V and J called. Part of the clones is not carried over; for the studies checked, unresolved V genes explain less than half of this, and the remainder is unexplained. The sample profile shows some 170,000 clones; 96% of them were found once. The ten largest make up just over 1% of the sample. Sequencing was carried out using blood. The source is a woman in her twenties or thirties in good health.

This chain connects TRBV29-1 to TRBJ2-1, with a tentative D call TRBD1 (6 bases). The length of the CDR3 is 12 residues. Deletions cut 7 bases from V and 6 bases from J, with 13 bases between. CDR1 SQVTM and CDR2 ANQGSEA come from the germline V gene. The chain's CDR3 is CSGRTETNEQFF. CDR3 coding DNA: TGCAGCGGCAGGACAGAAACCAATGAGCAGTTCTTC.

J is TRBJ2-7 and V is TRBV5-5; TRBD1 aligns across 7 bases. With 4 bases clipped from V and 7 bases from J, the junction kept 5 bases outside the gene matches. CDR3 length: 12 amino acids. Germline lookup yields CDR1 SGHKS and CDR2 YYEKEE (reference sequence). CDR3: CASSTGVREQYF. CDR3 nucleotide sequence: TGTGCCAGCAGCACAGGGGTTCGGGAGCAGTACTTC.

The V call is TRBV6-1, the J call TRBJ2-2; D gene ambiguous. Trimming cost V 3 bases and J 8 bases, with 10 bases left between them. Germline V CDR1 and CDR2: MNHNS, SASEGT. The CDR3 loop spans 13 amino acids. CDR3 in DNA: TGTGCCAGCAGTGAGCTCAATGTTGGGGAGCTGTTTTTT. Its translation: CASSELNVGELFF.

V and J are TRBV2 and TRBJ1-6; no definite D call. The CDR3 covers 11 residues. The V and J ends lost 1 base and 11 bases respectively, with 3 bases between them. Germline CDR1 SNHLY, CDR2 FYNNEI. Here the CDR3 DNA reads TGTGCCAGCAGTGAAGGGACACCCCTCCACTTT. Translation gives CASSEGTPLHF.

This chain connects TRBV14 to TRBJ2-5; D is ambiguous. V was trimmed by 2 bases and J by 4 bases, leaving 2 bases between them. The germline gives CDR1 SGHDN, CDR2 FVKESK. The CDR3 spans 11 residues. CDR3 sequence: CASSQRETQYF. In DNA form, the CDR3 reads TGTGCCAGCAGCCAAAGAGAGACCCAGTACTTC.

CDR3 region: CASSISSRAGANVLTF. The CDR3 DNA sequence: TGTGCCAGTAGTATATCGTCCAGGGCTGGGGCCAACGTCCTGACTTTC. The chain uses TRBV19 and TRBJ2-6; the D gene is possibly TRBD1 (5 bases). V was trimmed by 2 bases and J by 2 bases, leaving 10 bases between them. The CDR3 totals 16 residues. The germline V gene encodes CDR1 LNHDA and CDR2 SQIVND (reference sequence).

The chain links TRBV6-5 to TRBJ1-2, with D perhaps matching TRBD1 (5 bases). Germline lookup yields CDR1 MNHEY and CDR2 SVGAGI. CDR3 length: 14 amino acids. Trimming pared 6 bases from V and 4 bases from J, leaving 15 bases between. Here the CDR3 DNA reads TGTGCCAGCAGCTCAGGGCCCTCGGGCTATGGCTACACCTTC. Translating it yields CASSSGPSGYGYTF.

The chain recombines TRBV7-2 with TRBJ1-2; maybe TRBD1 (5 bases). Germline V gene sequence: CDR1 SGHTA, CDR2 FQGNSA. V lost 1 base, J lost 4 bases, and 10 bases lay in between. The CDR3 contains 14 residues. In nucleotides, the CDR3 is TGTGCCAGCAGCTTAGGCGGGGCTAGCTATGGCTACACCTTC. Protein: CASSLGGASYGYTF.

The J gene is TRBJ2-5, the V gene TRBV7-9, with unresolved D. V was shortened by 5 bases and J by 6 bases, with 10 bases between the two germline ends. CDR3 size: 12 residues. Germline-derived CDR1 and CDR2 are SEHNR and FQNEAQ (reference sequence). CDR3 DNA: TGTGCCAGCAGCCGTGTGAGGCAGACCCAGTACTTC. Translating gives CASSRVRQTQYF. Complete variable domain (other parts from reference TRBV7-9 and TRBJ2-5): DTGVSQNPRHKITKRGQNVTFRCDPISEHNRLYWYRQTLGQGPEFLTYFQNEAQLEKSRLLSDRFSAERPKGSFSTLEIQRTEQGDSAMYLCASSRVRQTQYFGPGTRLLVL.

This clone appeared once. J is TRBJ1-2 and V is TRBV5-1; possible D gene TRBD1, 6 bases. The V end was cut by 4 bases, the J end by 4 bases, with 14 bases between. The CDR3 sequence is 14 residues long. Germline values: CDR1 SGHRS, CDR2 YFSETQ. The CDR3 region is CASSPDRDLYGYTF. CDR3 nucleotide sequence: TGCGCCAGCAGCCCGGACAGAGACCTCTATGGCTACACCTTC.

The gene calls are TRBV29-1 and TRBJ1-1; D not certain. V was shortened by 7 bases and J by 3 bases, with 9 bases between the two germline ends. The germline V gene encodes CDR1 SQVTM and CDR2 ANQGSEA. The CDR3 contains 11 residues. CDR3 sequence (DNA): TGCAGCGCTCTCGGGGACACTGAAGCTTTCTTT. It translates to CSALGDTEAFF.

The rearrangement joins TRBV29-1 to TRBJ1-2, with TRBD1 matching 10 bases. The CDR3 is made up of 14 amino acids. The germline V gene has CDR1 SQVTM and CDR2 ANQGSEA. The trim removed 6 bases at V and 3 bases at J, leaving 7 bases unmatched. The CDR3 reads CSVTGTGEDYGYTF. CDR3 nucleotides: TGCAGCGTGACGGGGACAGGGGAGGACTATGGCTACACCTTC.

To note about this clone: The junction departs from germline at one end; a sequencing error may be responsible. This sample includes further DNA sequences coding for the same CDR3. V and J are TRBV28 and TRBJ1-2; 9 bases line up with TRBD1. Germline assignment: CDR1 MDHEN and CDR2 SYDVKM. The CDR3 is 13 residues long. CDR3 coding DNA: TGTGCCAGCAGAGACAGGGGGAACTATGGCTATACCTTC. Translation gives CASRDRGNYGYTF.